This is a list of T cell receptor beta chains from one sample in a study of STAT5B mutations in CD4+ large granular lymphocyte leukemia. Profiled with immunoSEQ multiplex PCR; TCRdb holds only in-frame clones, not every one. The sample comprises around 23,000 clones, about 79% of which are singletons, and roughly 0.43% rests with the top ten. Sequencing used CD4+ T cells from blood buffy coats. The receptors stem from a human donor in good health. Each CDR3 is given with its conserved first and last residue. A D gene is named only where the DNA matches it firmly. Clone size appears in some rows only: once, few, many, or a class for an expanded clone.

>16|TRBJ2-6|TRBD2|-|TRBV5-1
TGCGCCAGCACCAGCGGGAGGGCCTCTGGGGCCAACGTCCTGACTTTC
CASTSGRASGANVLTF
>10|TRBJ1-2|-|-|TRBV27
TGTGCCAGCCCAGGCTATGGCTACACCTTC
CASPGYGYTF
>13|TRBJ2-5|-|-|TRBV30
TGTGCCTGGAGTTTGCAGGAAGCGGAGACCCAGTACTTC
CAWSLQEAETQYF
>16|TRBJ2-3|TRBD1|-|TRBV5-4
TGTGCCAGCAGCCCGACAGGGGGCATCGGTGCAGATACGCAGTATTTT
CASSPTGGIGADTQYF
>14|TRBJ1-2|-|-|TRBV10-3
TGTGCCATCAGTGAGTCGGCAGCTACCTATGGCTACACCTTC
CAISESAATYGYTF
>13|TRBJ1-5|-|few|TRBV10-3
TGTGCCATCAGGCCTGAACCGTCGCAGCCCCAGCATTTT
CAIRPEPSQPQHF
>16|TRBJ1-2|-|-|TRBV4-1
TGCGCCAGCAGCCAAGATGGGGCGGGAAACGCCTATGGCTACACCTTC
CASSQDGAGNAYGYTF
>13|TRBJ1-1|-|few|TRBV10-2
TGCGCCAGCACGTATAGGGTGAACACTGAAGCTTTCTTT
CASTYRVNTEAFF
>15|TRBJ2-1|TRBD1|-|TRBV27
TGTGCCAGCAGTACAGGACAGGGGTATTACAATGAGCAGTTCTTC
CASSTGQGYYNEQFF
>14|TRBJ1-4|-|few|TRBV30
TGTGCCTGGAGTCTGGGAGGACTGGATGAAAAACTGTTTTTT
CAWSLGGLDEKLFF
>17|TRBJ2-7|TRBD1|-|TRBV4-1
TGCGCCAGCAGCCAAGAGGGGGGAGGACAGGGGGCGGGTGAGCAGTACTTC
CASSQEGGGQGAGEQYF
>15|TRBJ2-1|TRBD2|few|TRBV6-1
TGTGCCAGCAGCGAACTAGCGGGAGGGTACAATGAGCAGTTCTTC
CASSELAGGYNEQFF
>15|TRBJ2-7|TRBD2|-|TRBV28
TGTGCCAGCAGTTGGGCTAGCGGGAGGCCCCACGAGCAGTACTTC
CASSWASGRPHEQYF
>16|TRBJ2-5|-|-|TRBV30
TGTGCCTGTCCTTCTGAAGGAGGGAGTGAAGGGGAGACCCAGTACTTC
CACPSEGGSEGETQYF
>12|TRBJ2-7|-|-|TRBV29-1
TGCAGCGCATTAAGTCCCTTCTACGAGCAGTACTTC
CSALSPFYEQYF
>12|TRBJ2-3|-|-|TRBV7-2
TGTGCCAGCAGCCCAACCACAGATACGCAGTATTTT
CASSPTTDTQYF
>19|TRBJ2-1|TRBD2|-|TRBV19
TGTGCCAGTAGTGGGGGACTAGCGGGAGCGGGTGGTTCCTACAATGAGCAGTTCTTC
CASSGGLAGAGGSYNEQFF